This passage covers 21 T cell receptor beta chains from one sample sequenced in a study of blood T cells in healthy people across ages. For the second PCR, which ran for 7 to 11 cycles, a sample-barcoded 5' primer and a J-beta primer mix were used. Via MiXCR, TCRdb re-called the 5' RACE reads, giving one row per CDR3 protein. This table has roughly 570,000 distinct CDR3 sequences, 25% to 30% appearing once. Sequencing was performed on blood. The source is a woman in her 70s in good health.

The chain has TRBV6-6 and TRBJ2-2; no definite D call. V lost 5 bases to trimming and J lost 0 bases, with 4 bases between them. Germline V gene sequence: CDR1 MNHNY, CDR2 SVGAGI (reference sequence). The CDR3 spans 13 residues. CDR3 nucleotides: TGTGCCAGCAGTACTCCGAACACCGGGGAGCTGTTTTTT. Protein sequence: CASSTPNTGELFF.

The gene calls are TRBV5-1 and TRBJ2-1; possible D gene TRBD2, 6 bases. V lost 10 bases and J lost 9, with 20 bases in between. Germline V CDR1 and CDR2: SGHRS, YFSETQ. There are 13 residues in the CDR3. CDR3 nucleotides: TGCGCCGGACGCATAACTAGCCGGGGTGAGCAGTTCTTC. It is translated as CAGRITSRGEQFF.

Remarks on this clonotype: A read error may be the cause here, since a much bigger clone is one base away. The rearrangement links TRBV7-2 to TRBJ2-2; 7 positions match TRBD1. This CDR3 has 15 amino acids. V lost 5 bases and J lost 4; bases outside the gene matches: 7. The germline V gene has CDR1 SGHTA and CDR2 FQGNSA. The CDR3 reads CASSGHRGGTGELFF. For the CDR3, the DNA is TGTGCCAGCAGCGGACACAGGGGCGGCACCGGGGAGCTGTTTTTT.

This chain connects TRBV9 to TRBJ1-1; D is unresolved. This CDR3 comprises 14 residues. CDR1 is SGDLS and CDR2 is YYNGEE in the germline V gene. Trimming removed 0 bases at V and 6 bases at J, with 12 bases between. The CDR3 region is CASSVEPAFAEAFF. CDR3 sequence (DNA): TGTGCCAGCAGCGTAGAACCGGCCTTCGCTGAAGCTTTCTTT.

In its sample, this clonotype was seen a few times. The J gene is TRBJ1-3, the V gene TRBV7-2; 8 bases match TRBD1. CDR3 length: 15 residues. The V gene end was trimmed by 3 bases and the J gene end by 3 bases; junction bases not matched to a gene: 4. Per germline, CDR1 SGHTA and CDR2 FQGNSA. The CDR3 sequence is CASSLTGAGGNTIYF. CDR3 nucleotide sequence: TGTGCCAGCAGCTTGACAGGGGCCGGTGGAAACACCATATATTTT. Supplemented by reference TRBV7-2 and TRBJ1-3, the full variable domain reads GAGVSQSPSNKVTEKGKDVELRCDPISGHTALYWYRQSLGQGLEFLIYFQGNSAPDKSGLPSDRFSAERTGGSVSTLTIQRTQQEDSAVYLCASSLTGAGGNTIYFGEGSWLTVV.

Only a few counts were recorded for this clonotype. The genes are TRBV5-1 and TRBJ1-1; D gene ambiguous. Trimming took 3 bases from V and 6 from J, leaving 15 bases between them. CDR1 is SGHRS, CDR2 YFSETQ, per germline. The CDR3 consists of 14 residues. The chain's CDR3 is CASSSSSWAAEAFF. Here the CDR3 DNA reads TGCGCCAGCAGCTCATCCTCATGGGCCGCTGAAGCTTTCTTT.

In this sample, this clonotype turned up a few times. This chain connects TRBV27 to TRBJ2-7; no clear D. Trimming left V 2 bases short and J 2 bases short, with 10 bases between. CDR3 length: 14 amino acids. Germline V gives CDR1 MNHEY, CDR2 SMNVEV (reference sequence). CDR3 nucleotides: TGTGCCAGCAGTTTAAAGCCCGGGCCCTACGAGCAGTACTTC. Amino acids: CASSLKPGPYEQYF.

This sequence joins TRBV6-2 or TRBV6-3 and TRBJ1-2; no firm D call. With 2 bases removed from V and 2 bases from J, the gap between germline ends came to 15 bases. Germline loops: CDR1 MNHEY, CDR2 SVGEGT. The CDR3 sequence is 16 residues long. The CDR3 DNA is TGTGCCAGCAGTTACCTGAGGACTGGTTCCAACTATGGCTACACCTTC. Translating gives CASSYLRTGSNYGYTF.

This chain uses TRBV10-3 with TRBJ2-3, with 7 bases fitting TRBD1. V trimming: 6 bases; J trimming: 7 bases; junction bases outside the gene matches: 13. This CDR3 comprises 15 residues. The germline gives CDR1 ENHRY, CDR2 SYGVKD. CDR3 protein: CAISSGQAQGYTQYF. DNA of the CDR3: TGTGCCATCAGCAGCGGACAGGCGCAGGGGTATACGCAGTATTTT.

This clonotype occurred a few times. CDR3 coding DNA: TGTGCCAGCAGCCCTTCGGGCACACTCTACGAGCAGTACTTC. Translated, it gives CASSPSGTLYEQYF. The gene calls are TRBV7-9 and TRBJ2-7; D gene ambiguous. Trimming cost V 5 bases and J 3 bases, with 14 bases left between them. In germline, CDR1 is SEHNR, CDR2 FQNEAQ (reference sequence). CDR3 length: 14 amino acids.

The chain recombines TRBV4-2 with TRBJ2-6; perhaps TRBD1 as D (6 bases). Trimming removed 4 bases from V and 2 bases from J, with 12 bases in between. The CDR3 length is 16 residues. The germline V gene encodes CDR1 LGHNA and CDR2 YNFKEQ. CDR3 DNA: TGTGCCAGCAGCCCAGAGGGGGAAACTGGGGCCAACGTCCTGACTTTC. Amino acids: CASSPEGETGANVLTF.

This clonotype came up many times. The chain couples TRBV4-1 to TRBJ2-3, with 9 nucleotides matching TRBD2. Germline CDR1 MGHRA, CDR2 YSYEKL. V shed 0 bases, J shed 6 bases, and the junction held 7 bases outside the gene matches. CDR3 size: 16 residues. The CDR3: CASSQDTGGGVDTQYF. CDR3 in DNA: TGCGCCAGCAGCCAAGACACGGGCGGGGGGGTTGATACGCAGTATTTT.

J is TRBJ2-5 and V is TRBV12-3 or TRBV12-4; 7 positions match TRBD1. The CDR3 contains 14 residues. V trimming: 6 bases; J trimming: 3 bases; junction bases outside the gene matches: 7. The CDR3 DNA follows: TGTGCCAGCAGCCTGGACAGGATGAAAGAGACCCAGTACTTC. It specifies CASSLDRMKETQYF.

This clonotype was observed many times. This chain joins TRBV5-6 and TRBJ2-5; 11 nucleotides align to TRBD2. Germline values: CDR1 SGHDT, CDR2 YYEEEE. CDR3 length: 16 residues. The V segment lost 3 bases and the J segment 1 base; nucleotides outside the gene matches: 5. This CDR3 reads CASSSRLAGTQETQYF. The CDR3 DNA reads as TGTGCCAGCAGCTCCCGACTAGCGGGGACCCAAGAGACCCAGTACTTC.

The chain employs TRBV12-3 or TRBV12-4 and TRBJ1-2; a weak D match, TRBD1 (5 bases). Trimming stripped 4 bases from V and 0 bases from J, with 12 bases between. The CDR3 runs to 15 residues. The DNA of the CDR3 is TGTGCCAGCAGTTCTCAGGGTCGCCCTAACTATGGCTACACCTTC. Amino acids: CASSSQGRPNYGYTF.

This rearrangement joins TRBV7-9 to TRBJ2-5; TRBD1 is a possible D gene (6 bases). Trimming left V 5 bases short and J 3 bases short, with 13 bases between. Germline V gene data show CDR1 as SEHNR and CDR2 as FQNEAQ (reference sequence). This CDR3 is built from 14 residues. The CDR3 DNA reads as TGTGCCAGCAGCCCGAGACAGGCCAAAGAGACCCAGTACTTC. Its protein is CASSPRQAKETQYF.

The J gene is TRBJ2-7, the V gene TRBV10-3; D is ambiguous. Germline V gene lookup returns CDR1 ENHRY and CDR2 SYGVKD. This CDR3 has 12 residues. CDR3 sequence: CADGPSRFEQYF. CDR3 sequence (DNA): TGTGCGGATGGACCTTCTCGTTTCGAGCAGTACTTC.

The V and J genes are TRBV6-2 or TRBV6-3 and TRBJ2-7; perhaps TRBD1 as D (6 bases). Trimming stripped 4 bases from V and 9 bases from J, with 16 bases between. This CDR3 is built from 13 residues. CDR1 is MNHEY and CDR2 is SVGEGT in the germline V gene. The CDR3 DNA reads as TGTGCCAGCAGTTGGGTACAGGGCGACTGGCAGTACTTC. Translating gives CASSWVQGDWQYF.

The chain recombines TRBV6-2 or TRBV6-3 with TRBJ2-5; 8 nucleotides align to TRBD1. The trim removed 6 bases at V and 2 bases at J, leaving 8 bases unmatched. The CDR3 is 15 residues long. The germline gives CDR1 MNHEY, CDR2 SVGEGT. The CDR3 nucleotides read TGTGCCAGCAGACACCACCGACAGGGGCAAGAGACCCAGTACTTC. Protein sequence: CASRHHRQGQETQYF.

This clonotype turned up a few times. The rearrangement links TRBV11-3 to TRBJ2-5; D is possibly TRBD1 (5 bases). In germline, CDR1 is SGHNT, CDR2 YENEEA. The CDR3 is made up of 13 amino acids. The V and J ends lost 6 bases and 9 bases respectively, with 17 bases between them. Written as DNA, the CDR3 is TGTGCCAGCAGTTATAGGGGTGGTGAGGCCCAGTACTTC. Amino acid sequence: CASSYRGGEAQYF.

The V gene is TRBV12-3 or TRBV12-4, the J gene TRBJ2-4; 7 bases agree with TRBD1. CDR3 size: 17 residues. After removal of 5 bases from V and 0 bases from J, the junction contained 10 bases not matched to a gene. The CDR3 DNA reads TGTGCCAGCAGTCCCGTCGGGACAGCCATAGCCAAAAACATTCAGTACTTC. It yields the protein CASSPVGTAIAKNIQYF.